Listed here is a single TCR beta chain. The antigen is unknown. The length of the CDR3 is 14 residues. Germline trimming cut 4 bases from V and 2 bases from J; bases unmatched to any gene: 3. In germline, CDR1 is GTSNPN, CDR2 SVGIG (reference sequence). The sample comes from a study of long-term antiretroviral therapy in people with HIV. General observations from the study: Post-ART diversity increased but stayed below transplant donor controls. Regardless of time point, clones expanded before ART dominated the repertoire.

The libraries were made with immunoSEQ v3.0 at survey level. TCRdb's table, derived via immunoSEQ multiplex PCR, lists solely in-frame clones and lacks some. The sample lists roughly 15,000 clones; around 90% were seen once. This receptor was taken from a man aged 40-50 years with HIV. This chain uses TRBV30 with TRBJ1-2, with 11 bases that match TRBD1. This sample comprised unsorted PBMCs, obtained 6.2 years after starting antiretroviral therapy. CDR3 coding DNA: TGTGCCTGGACCGGGGACAGGGGGAACTATGGCTACACCTTC. Protein: CAWTGDRGNYGYTF.